A single sample gave rise to the 27 T cell receptor beta chains below, sequenced in a study of T cell repertoires in cytomegalovirus infection. One entry per CDR3 protein results from TCRdb running MiXCR on the reads. The table has about 570,000 distinct CDR3 sequences, approximately 40% seen once. For these TCRs, the target antigens are not known. The sample was cultured PBMCs, taken from culture after CMV antigen stimulation. These receptors originate from a human donor in good health (CMV status not recorded). Some clones in this sample may be carry-over from other donors' samples.

The table lists this clonotype with many counts. This chain links TRBV7-2 with TRBJ2-1; TRBD1 matches at 7 bases. V lost 5 bases, J lost 3 bases, and 7 bases stayed unmatched. CDR1 is SGHTA and CDR2 is FQGNSA in the germline V gene. The CDR3 runs 15 residues. CDR3 bases: TGTGCCAGCAGCACAGCTCGGGACAGCTACAATGAGCAGTTCTTC. Amino acids: CASSTARDSYNEQFF.

This clonotype was detected only a few times. The gene calls are TRBV20-1 and TRBJ1-5, with TRBD1 as a possible D gene (5 bases). The CDR3 sequence is 15 residues long. CDR1 DFQATT and CDR2 SNEGSKA come from the germline V gene (reference sequence). Trimming cost V 6 bases and J 0 bases, with 15 bases left between them. Written as DNA, the CDR3 is TGCAGTGCGGAGATCCAGGGTTATAGCAATCAGCCCCAGCATTTT. This translates into CSAEIQGYSNQPQHF.

V is TRBV7-2 and J is TRBJ1-6, with 9 nucleotides matching TRBD1. The trim removed 2 bases at V and 9 bases at J, leaving 5 bases unmatched. Germline V lookup: CDR1 SGHTA, CDR2 FQGNSA. The CDR3 has 15 amino acids. The CDR3: CASSLSGTGTSPLHF. The DNA for the CDR3 is TGTGCCAGCAGCTTAAGTGGGACAGGGACTTCACCCCTCCACTTT.

The rearrangement joins TRBV7-2 to TRBJ1-1; no clear D gene. The CDR3 is 15 residues long. V lost 1 base, J lost 2 bases, and 11 bases lay in between. Germline CDR1 is SGHTA and CDR2 is FQGNSA. DNA of the CDR3: TGTGCCAGCAGCTTAGAGTGGCAGAGAAACACTGAAGCTTTCTTT. This translates into CASSLEWQRNTEAFF.

The chain combines TRBV27 with TRBJ1-2, with D possibly TRBD1 on 5 matching bases. Trimming cost V 3 bases and J 4 bases, with 12 bases left between them. The CDR3 has 14 amino acids. Germline V gene sequence: CDR1 MNHEY, CDR2 SMNVEV (reference sequence). For the CDR3, the DNA is TGTGCCAGCAGTTTTTCCGGGGCTGGCTATGGCTACACCTTC. Amino acids: CASSFSGAGYGYTF.

In this sample, this clonotype turned up a few times. In DNA, the CDR3 is TGTGCCAGCAGCCACCAAGGAAGGGAGAACACTGAAGCTTTCTTT. Its protein product is CASSHQGRENTEAFF. The V call is TRBV7-9, the J call TRBJ1-1; D uncertain. Germline loops: CDR1 SEHNR, CDR2 FQNEAQ (reference sequence). The CDR3 extends over 15 amino acids. V gave up 5 bases and J gave up 1 base, with 14 bases separating them.

This clonotype was counted once. This chain uses TRBV2 with TRBJ1-5; possibly TRBD1 for D (6 bases). The CDR3 runs to 15 residues. The V end lost 5 bases, the J end lost 2 bases, and 13 bases lay between the germline ends. Germline CDR1 is SNHLY and CDR2 is FYNNEI. CDR3 in DNA: TGTGCCAGCAGTTACAGGGAGGGTGGCAATCAGCCCCAGCATTTT. Encoded protein: CASSYREGGNQPQHF.

V and J are TRBV7-2 and TRBJ2-5; 9 bases are a match to TRBD2. The CDR3 runs 15 residues. Per the germline V gene, CDR1 is SGHTA and CDR2 is FQGNSA. V lost 2 bases and J lost 5; bases outside the gene matches: 6. CDR3 residues: CASSLLAGGPETQYF. CDR3 DNA sequence: TGTGCCAGCAGCTTATTGGCGGGGGGGCCGGAGACCCAGTACTTC.

This clonotype was counted once. In DNA, the CDR3 is TGCGCCAGCAGCCCGGAATTTGGAGAGACCCAGTACTTC. Translating gives CASSPEFGETQYF. The chain is built from TRBV4-3 and TRBJ2-5; D ambiguous. The CDR3 extends over 13 amino acids. Between the trimmed V and J ends, which lost 4 bases and 4 bases, there was a span of 10 bases. CDR1 and CDR2 from the germline V gene are LGHNA and YSLEER.

In DNA, the CDR3 is TGTGCCACCAGTGATTACTACACCTCCTACGAGCAGTACTTC. This sequence encodes CATSDYYTSYEQYF. The J gene is TRBJ2-7, the V gene TRBV24-1; D uncertain. Germline CDR1 reads KGHDR; CDR2 reads SFDVKD. This CDR3 is 14 amino acids long. Between the trimmed V and J ends, which lost 2 bases and 0 bases, there was a span of 7 bases.

This clonotype showed up just a few times. The CDR3 sequence: CASSRLAGVWGETQYF. As DNA, the CDR3 is TGTGCCAGTAGTCGACTAGCGGGAGTGTGGGGAGAGACCCAGTACTTC. The J gene is TRBJ2-5, the V gene TRBV19; TRBD2 agrees at 12 bases. Per the germline V gene, CDR1 is LNHDA and CDR2 is SQIVND (reference sequence). The CDR3 sequence is 16 residues long. V was clipped by 5 bases and J by 4 bases; unmatched bases: 8.

This clonotype was observed a handful of times. This chain links TRBV27 with TRBJ2-2; possible D gene TRBD2, 6 bases. The CDR3 length is 16 residues. Germline V gene lookup returns CDR1 MNHEY and CDR2 SMNVEV (reference sequence). V lost 2 bases and J 5 bases, leaving 15 bases between the germline ends. The CDR3 loop is CASSLGAGPATGELFF. As DNA, the CDR3 is TGTGCCAGCAGTTTAGGGGCGGGACCAGCGACCGGGGAGCTGTTTTTT.

CDR3: CASSQTGRYYGYTF. The CDR3 DNA sequence: TGTGCCAGCAGCCAAACCGGGAGGTACTATGGCTACACCTTC. The rearrangement links TRBV14 to TRBJ1-2; D is unclear. This CDR3 comprises 14 residues. Germline CDR1 SGHDN, CDR2 FVKESK. With 2 bases removed from V and 3 bases from J, the gap between germline ends came to 10 bases.

In its sample, this clonotype was seen a few times. This chain joins TRBV7-9 and TRBJ1-5, with 8 bases that match TRBD1. CDR3 length: 20 amino acids. V gave up 1 base and J gave up 7 bases; unmatched junction bases: 21. The germline gives CDR1 SEHNR, CDR2 FQNEAQ (reference sequence). The CDR3 loop reads CASSLDEGQGLETQGQPQHF. The CDR3, as DNA: TGTGCCAGCAGCTTAGACGAAGGACAGGGTTTGGAGACCCAAGGCCAGCCCCAGCATTTT.

The gene calls are TRBV29-1 and TRBJ2-5, with D perhaps TRBD2 (5 bases). CDR1 and CDR2 from the germline V gene are SQVTM and ANQGSEA. The CDR3 covers 12 residues. The ends were cut back, 7 bases at V and 4 bases at J, with 13 bases in the middle. CDR3 loop: CSAEGGPETQYF. In nucleotides, the CDR3 is TGCAGCGCCGAAGGAGGCCCAGAGACCCAGTACTTC.

The DNA for the CDR3 is TGTGCCAGCAGCCCGAGGGGGGACTTCCTTTTTTCCGGGGAGCTGTTTTTT. Translating it yields CASSPRGDFLFSGELFF. This sequence joins TRBV7-2 and TRBJ2-2; either TRBD1 or TRBD2 may supply D (6 bases each). CDR1 and CDR2 (germline): SGHTA, FQGNSA. V was pared by 5 bases and J by 6 bases, with 22 bases between. This CDR3 is built from 17 residues. Complete variable domain (other parts from reference TRBV7-2 and TRBJ2-2): GAGVSQSPSNKVTEKGKDVELRCDPISGHTALYWYRQSLGQGLEFLIYFQGNSAPDKSGLPSDRFSAERTGGSVSTLTIQRTQQEDSAVYLCASSPRGDFLFSGELFFGEGSRLTVL.

The genes are TRBV7-2 and TRBJ2-7, with 7 bases lining up with TRBD2. In germline, CDR1 is SGHTA, CDR2 FQGNSA. The trim removed 5 bases at V and 0 bases at J, leaving 7 bases unmatched. This CDR3 has 15 amino acids. The CDR3 DNA reads TGTGCCAGCAGCGGGGGGGAATACCACTCCTACGAGCAGTACTTC. This sequence encodes CASSGGEYHSYEQYF.

V is TRBV7-9 and J is TRBJ1-2; D is ambiguous. V lost 5 bases and J lost 5, with 9 bases in between. This CDR3 spans 12 amino acids. Germline values: CDR1 SEHNR, CDR2 FQNEAQ (reference sequence). CDR3 in amino acids: CASSNPGYGYTF. Written as DNA, the CDR3 is TGTGCCAGCAGCAACCCGGGGTATGGCTACACCTTC.

This clonotype was counted between two and nine times. This chain links TRBV7-2 with TRBJ2-5, with unresolved D. Trimming removed 2 bases at V and 2 bases at J, with 12 bases between. Per germline, CDR1 SGHTA and CDR2 FQGNSA. The CDR3 contains 15 residues. CDR3 sequence (DNA): TGTGCCAGCAGCTTAATCCCAGGAGCACAAGAGACCCAGTACTTC. Translated: CASSLIPGAQETQYF. Full variable domain (missing parts from reference TRBV7-2 and TRBJ2-5): GAGVSQSPSNKVTEKGKDVELRCDPISGHTALYWYRQSLGQGLEFLIYFQGNSAPDKSGLPSDRFSAERTGGSVSTLTIQRTQQEDSAVYLCASSLIPGAQETQYFGPGTRLLVL.

Concerning this clonotype: In this CDR3 the conserved last residue, phenylalanine or tryptophan, is missing, so a read error is likely. J is TRBJ2-1 and V is TRBV7-2, with D possibly called TRBD1 or TRBD2 (6 bases each). The CDR3 has 16 amino acids. Germline CDR1 is SGHTA and CDR2 is FQGNSA. The DNA for the CDR3 is TGTGCCAGCAGCTTAGTGTTCGGGGGCCCATACAAGGAGCAGTTCTTA. Amino acids: CASSLVFGGPYKEQFL.

On this clonotype: The CDR3 end shows no conserved phenylalanine or tryptophan, and so a read error is likely. The V gene is TRBV12-3 or TRBV12-4, the J gene TRBJ1-5, with a tentative D call TRBD1 (5 bases). This CDR3 has 14 residues. Trimming took off 4 bases at V and 0 bases at J, with 7 bases between the two ends. The CDR3 DNA sequence: TGTGCCAGCAGTTCAGGGTATAGCAATCAGCCCCAGCATATT. This encodes CASSSGYSNQPQHI.

This clonotype came up a few times. The rearrangement links TRBV7-2 to TRBJ2-1; 8 bases fit TRBD2. Germline trimming cut 1 base from V and 9 bases from J; bases unmatched to any gene: 5. Germline assignment: CDR1 SGHTA and CDR2 FQGNSA. This CDR3 region has 14 residues. This CDR3 reads CASSLGLAQLEQFF. The CDR3 DNA is TGTGCCAGCAGCTTAGGACTAGCGCAACTTGAGCAGTTCTTC.

This clonotype was detected only a few times. The chain combines TRBV7-9 with TRBJ2-1, with D hard to call. The CDR3 spans 13 residues. CDR1 is SEHNR, CDR2 FQNEAQ, per germline (reference sequence). With 1 base removed from V and 3 bases from J, the gap between germline ends came to 4 bases. Written as DNA, the CDR3 is TGTGCCAGCAGCTTAGAAAACTACAATGAGCAGTTCTTC. Residues: CASSLENYNEQFF.

V is TRBV20-1 and J is TRBJ2-1; possible D gene TRBD1, 6 bases. There are 15 residues in the CDR3. Germline V CDR1 and CDR2: DFQATT, SNEGSKA (reference sequence). Trimming shortened V by 5 bases and J by 4 bases, and 18 bases separated the two germline ends. The CDR3 protein is CSAEPRDTKYNEQFF. The DNA for the CDR3 is TGCAGTGCTGAGCCCCGGGACACCAAATACAATGAGCAGTTCTTC.

The rearrangement uses TRBV6-2 or TRBV6-3 and TRBJ1-2; 8 bases agree with TRBD1. Germline V gives CDR1 MNHEY, CDR2 SVGEGT. Trimming removed 7 bases from V and 0 bases from J; junction bases left unmatched: 7. The length of the CDR3 is 15 residues. The CDR3 bases are TGTGCCAGCACCCAGGGGGCAGTCGCTAACTATGGCTACACCTTC. Protein: CASTQGAVANYGYTF.

The gene calls are TRBV19 and TRBJ2-3; TRBD2 is a possible D gene (5 bases). The CDR3 runs to 14 residues. Trimming cost V 1 base and J 5 bases, with 10 bases left between them. The V gene's germline CDR1 is LNHDA and CDR2 SQIVND (reference sequence). Here the CDR3 reads CASSIGGGGDTQYF. The CDR3, as DNA: TGTGCCAGTAGTATAGGAGGCGGAGGAGATACGCAGTATTTT. Full variable domain (missing parts from reference TRBV19 and TRBJ2-3): DGGITQSPKYLFRKEGQNVTLSCEQNLNHDAMYWYRQDPGQGLRLIYYSQIVNDFQKGDIAEGYSVSREKKESFPLTVTSAQKNPTAFYLCASSIGGGGDTQYFGPGTRLTVL.

The J gene is TRBJ2-1, the V gene TRBV6-6; the match to TRBD2 covers 7 bases. The CDR3 is made up of 17 amino acids. Germline V gene sequence: CDR1 MNHNY, CDR2 SVGAGI (reference sequence). The junction had 15 bases not matched to a gene; V was cut back by 5 bases and J by 5 bases. DNA for the CDR3: TGTGCCAGCAGTACCGGTCTGAGGCCTAGCGGAAACAATGAGCAGTTCTTC. This codes for CASSTGLRPSGNNEQFF.